This T cell receptor (beta chain) was recorded in a study of blood T cell repertoires in COVID-19. Study details: The United States, Italy and Spain supplied acute and convalescent COVID-19 samples. From T cells, B-cell-depleted T cells, or PBMCs came the material, which was cDNA or gDNA.

Cohort allocation depended upon clinical history that participants reported. All recovered Cohort 3 donors got two negative PCRs, got clearance, or saw symptom resolution. CDR1 and CDR2 (germline): SGHTA, FQGNSA. This CDR3 contains 13 residues. The V gene lost 2 bases and the J gene lost 4 bases, with 9 bases spanning the gap. TCRdb's copy holds only in-frame clones and misses some; the assay was immunoSEQ multiplex PCR. The sample holds around 310,000 clones, around 89% seen once. This chain uses TRBV7-2 with TRBJ2-7, with D unclear. This receptor was identified in a middle-aged woman who had recovered from COVID-19. Sample: PBMCs or T cells enriched from blood (not recorded which). The CDR3 is CASSLPERYEQYF. Here the CDR3 DNA reads TGTGCCAGCAGCTTACCCGAACGGTACGAGCAGTACTTC.